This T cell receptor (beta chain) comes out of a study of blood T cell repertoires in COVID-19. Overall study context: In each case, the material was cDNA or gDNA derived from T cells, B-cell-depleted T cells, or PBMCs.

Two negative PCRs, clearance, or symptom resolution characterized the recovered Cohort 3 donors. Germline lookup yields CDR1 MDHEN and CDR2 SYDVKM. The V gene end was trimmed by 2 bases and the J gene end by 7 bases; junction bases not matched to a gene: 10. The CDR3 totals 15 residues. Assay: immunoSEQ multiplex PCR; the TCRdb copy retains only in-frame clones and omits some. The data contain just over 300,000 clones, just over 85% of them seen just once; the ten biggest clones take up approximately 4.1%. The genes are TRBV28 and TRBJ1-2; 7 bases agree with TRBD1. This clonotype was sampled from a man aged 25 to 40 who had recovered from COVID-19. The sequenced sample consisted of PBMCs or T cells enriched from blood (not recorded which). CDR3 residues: CASSLRKGALSGYTF. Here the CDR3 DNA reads TGTGCCAGCAGTTTAAGAAAGGGGGCGCTTTCTGGCTACACCTTC.